Below are 19 T cell receptor beta chains sequenced from a single sample in a study of patients and donors after allogeneic stem cell transplantation. TCRdb independently ran MiXCR on the RT-PCR reads; one entry per CDR3 protein. The profile shows around 150,000 distinct CDR3 sequences, approximately 30% of them singletons. The source material was blood, either unsorted or a sorted T cell fraction (not recorded which). The receptors here all came from a human donor who was either an allogeneic HSCT recipient or a stem cell or donor lymphocyte infusion donor (not recorded which). It is not recorded whose cells these are; they may come from a transplant donor.

This clonotype was seen a few times. J is TRBJ2-3 and V is TRBV10-3, with D unclear. V lost 3 bases and J 2 bases, leaving 18 bases between the germline ends. CDR3 size: 17 residues. Germline V lookup: CDR1 ENHRY, CDR2 SYGVKD. The CDR3 bases are TGTGCCATCAGTGACCGGGTGCTAAGGATCGACACAGATACGCAGTATTTT. This translates into CAISDRVLRIDTDTQYF.

This clonotype was counted between two and nine times. This chain links TRBV7-2 with TRBJ2-5; 7 nucleotides match TRBD1. Trimming removed 5 bases from V and 4 bases from J; junction bases left unmatched: 13. Germline V gene sequence: CDR1 SGHTA, CDR2 FQGNSA. The CDR3 length is 16 residues. The CDR3: CASSPHMSRQGETQYF. The CDR3 region has the DNA TGTGCCAGCAGCCCTCACATGTCCCGACAGGGAGAGACCCAGTACTTC.

This clonotype occurred a few times. This sequence joins TRBV29-1 and TRBJ2-1; perhaps TRBD2 as D (5 bases). V dropped 2 bases and J dropped 9 bases, with 14 bases sitting between them. Germline CDR1 is SQVTM and CDR2 is ANQGSEA. The length of the CDR3 is 13 residues. This CDR3 is CSVERNLAPEQFF. Here the CDR3 DNA reads TGCAGCGTTGAAAGGAATCTAGCCCCTGAGCAGTTCTTC.

The V call is TRBV29-1, the J call TRBJ2-1, with D uncertain. From germline, CDR1 is SQVTM and CDR2 ANQGSEA. This CDR3 spans 10 amino acids. V gave up 2 bases and J gave up 5 bases, with 1 base separating them. DNA of the CDR3: TGCAGCGTTGAAAACAATGAGCAGTTCTTC. Protein product: CSVENNEQFF.

This clonotype was picked up a small number of times. This rearrangement joins TRBV28 to TRBJ1-1; D gene unclear. The CDR3 extends over 13 amino acids. V lost 7 bases and J lost 8, with 17 bases in between. Germline loops: CDR1 MDHEN, CDR2 SYDVKM. CDR3 protein: CASTIPELREAFF. As DNA, the CDR3 is TGTGCCAGCACCATCCCCGAGTTAAGGGAAGCTTTCTTT.

This clonotype was observed many times. The chain uses TRBV28 and TRBJ1-1; 7 bases map to TRBD1. The J segment lost 4 bases and the V segment lost 5 bases, leaving 1 base of the junction unmatched. The CDR3 has 12 residues. Germline V CDR1 and CDR2: MDHEN, SYDVKM. The CDR3 sequence: CASSRTGTEAFF. The CDR3 DNA follows: TGTGCCAGCAGTCGGACAGGCACTGAAGCTTTCTTT.

This clonotype appeared once. The chain employs TRBV20-1 and TRBJ1-3, with a possible D match to TRBD1 (6 bases). Germline CDR1 DFQATT, CDR2 SNEGSKA (reference sequence). The CDR3 runs to 17 residues. Trimming shortened V by 0 bases and J by 4 bases, and 19 bases separated the two germline ends. CDR3 loop: CSARDPRDTFFGNTIYF. CDR3 nucleotide sequence: TGCAGTGCTAGAGATCCAAGGGACACCTTTTTCGGAAACACCATATATTTT.

In its sample, this clonotype was seen a few times. The chain recombines TRBV4-3 with TRBJ1-6, with no clear D. The CDR3 is 13 amino acids. Germline V gene data show CDR1 as LGHNA and CDR2 as YSLEER. Trimming pared 3 bases from V and 10 bases from J, leaving 10 bases between. CDR3 nucleotides: TGCGCCAGCAGCCACGAACATCGGTCACCCCTCCACTTT. Translated, it gives CASSHEHRSPLHF.

The chain links TRBV7-3 to TRBJ2-2; possible D gene TRBD2, 6 bases. Looked up from germline, CDR1 is SGHTA and CDR2 is FQGTGA. The germline V and J ends were trimmed by 1 base and 5 bases, with 8 bases remaining between them. This CDR3 has 14 amino acids. The CDR3 DNA reads as TGTGCCAGCAGCTTAAGCGGGGTTACCGGGGAGCTGTTTTTT. The encoded protein is CASSLSGVTGELFF.

V gene TRBV29-1 combines with J gene TRBJ2-7, with D possibly being TRBD1 or TRBD2 (5 bases each). Trimming took 7 bases from V and 0 from J, leaving 10 bases between them. CDR1 is SQVTM and CDR2 is ANQGSEA in the germline V gene. The CDR3 is 12 residues long. The CDR3 bases are TGCAGCGGAGGGGACCCCTCCTACGAGCAGTACTTC. This translates into CSGGDPSYEQYF.

This chain links TRBV4-1 with TRBJ2-1; 7 bases align to TRBD2. This CDR3 contains 16 residues. The J segment lost 8 bases and the V segment lost 3 bases, leaving 13 bases of the junction unmatched. Germline CDR1 and CDR2: MGHRA and YSYEKL. CDR3 protein: CASSHLAGPDWHEQFF. CDR3 bases: TGCGCCAGCAGCCACTTAGCGGGCCCTGACTGGCATGAGCAGTTCTTC.

This clonotype was recorded a few times. The J gene is TRBJ2-7, the V gene TRBV6-5; 8 bases fit TRBD1. Germline lookup yields CDR1 MNHEY and CDR2 SVGAGI. The CDR3 is made up of 14 amino acids. After removal of 4 bases from V and 3 bases from J, the junction contained 5 bases not matched to a gene. The CDR3 coding sequence is TGTGCCAGCAGTTTGGGACAGGCGTACTACGAGCAGTACTTC. It yields the protein CASSLGQAYYEQYF.

The V gene is TRBV7-2, the J gene TRBJ2-3; D remains ambiguous. Germline assignment: CDR1 SGHTA and CDR2 FQGNSA. The germline V and J ends were trimmed by 2 bases and 6 bases, with 15 bases remaining between them. The CDR3 totals 15 residues. CDR3 residues: CASSLSLPPADTQYF. The CDR3 DNA sequence: TGTGCCAGCAGCTTAAGCCTCCCTCCCGCCGATACGCAGTATTTT.

This clonotype has just a few counts. The V and J genes are TRBV4-1 and TRBJ1-1, with D perhaps TRBD1 (6 bases). Trimming cost V 3 bases and J 0 bases, with 11 bases left between them. Germline-derived CDR1 and CDR2 are MGHRA and YSYEKL. This CDR3 is built from 15 residues. CDR3 sequence (DNA): TGCGCCAGCAGCCACCTCAGGGGAATGAACACTGAAGCTTTCTTT. It specifies CASSHLRGMNTEAFF.

The chain uses TRBV7-9 and TRBJ2-5, with TRBD2 matching 8 bases. V dropped 5 bases and J dropped 3; count of bases not matched to a gene: 8. Germline CDR1 and CDR2: SEHNR and FQNEAQ (reference sequence). CDR3 size: 15 residues. Here the CDR3 reads CASSPQAGEEETQYF. In DNA form, the CDR3 reads TGTGCCAGCAGCCCCCAAGCGGGAGAGGAAGAGACCCAGTACTTC.

This clonotype appeared a few times. The genes are TRBV5-6 and TRBJ1-5, with 8 bases fitting TRBD1. CDR1 and CDR2 (germline): SGHDT, YYEEEE. This CDR3 is built from 14 residues. V gave up 0 bases and J gave up 6 bases; unmatched junction bases: 2. The CDR3 region has the DNA TGTGCCAGCAGCTTGGGGACAGGGAGTCAGCCCCAGCATTTT. Its translation is CASSLGTGSQPQHF.

This clonotype has just a few counts. The chain employs TRBV4-2 and TRBJ2-1; TRBD2 agrees at 8 bases. The CDR3 covers 17 residues. Germline assignment: CDR1 LGHNA and CDR2 YNFKEQ. The ends lost 3 bases at V and 9 bases at J; junction bases unmatched: 16. The CDR3 sequence is CASSHPPGTSFGGEQFF. CDR3 coding DNA: TGTGCCAGCAGCCACCCCCCCGGGACTAGTTTCGGCGGTGAGCAGTTCTTC.

The genes are TRBV30 and TRBJ1-5; D is perhaps TRBD1 (5 bases). Germline values: CDR1 GTSNPN, CDR2 SVGIG (reference sequence). The germline V and J ends were trimmed by 0 bases and 10 bases, with 7 bases remaining between them. This CDR3 has 11 residues. CDR3 amino acids: CAWSVGGPQHF. As DNA, the CDR3 is TGTGCCTGGAGTGTCGGGGGTCCCCAGCATTTT.

The rearrangement uses TRBV5-1 and TRBJ2-1, with D possibly matching TRBD1 (6 bases). The CDR3 contains 15 residues. The germline gives CDR1 SGHRS, CDR2 YFSETQ. V lost 5 bases and J lost 7, with 19 bases in between. CDR3 amino acids: CASRFPGTSDNEQFF. The CDR3 bases are TGCGCCAGCAGGTTTCCAGGGACAAGTGATAATGAGCAGTTCTTC.